This T cell receptor (beta chain) was observed in a study of T-cell reconstitution after alpha-beta-depleted transplantation in children. CDR3 length: 17 residues. Germline CDR1 LGHNA, CDR2 YNFKEQ. The V gene end was trimmed by 4 bases and the J gene end by 0 bases; junction bases not matched to a gene: 6. Unique molecular identifiers tagged the TCRbeta library. One entry per CDR3 protein results from TCRdb running MiXCR on the PCR reads. Of a few hundred thousand distinct CDR3 sequences in the sample, almost 10% were seen once. The clonotype originates from a human donor who donated a stem cell graft to a child with SCID. Sequenced here: PBMCs from the stem cell graft donor, sampled from the stem cell graft. V and J are TRBV4-2 and TRBJ2-2; TRBD2 agrees at 9 bases. The CDR3: CASSLPAGGTNTGELFF. The CDR3 DNA reads TGTGCCAGCAGCCTCCCAGCGGGGGGAACGAACACCGGGGAGCTGTTTTTT.